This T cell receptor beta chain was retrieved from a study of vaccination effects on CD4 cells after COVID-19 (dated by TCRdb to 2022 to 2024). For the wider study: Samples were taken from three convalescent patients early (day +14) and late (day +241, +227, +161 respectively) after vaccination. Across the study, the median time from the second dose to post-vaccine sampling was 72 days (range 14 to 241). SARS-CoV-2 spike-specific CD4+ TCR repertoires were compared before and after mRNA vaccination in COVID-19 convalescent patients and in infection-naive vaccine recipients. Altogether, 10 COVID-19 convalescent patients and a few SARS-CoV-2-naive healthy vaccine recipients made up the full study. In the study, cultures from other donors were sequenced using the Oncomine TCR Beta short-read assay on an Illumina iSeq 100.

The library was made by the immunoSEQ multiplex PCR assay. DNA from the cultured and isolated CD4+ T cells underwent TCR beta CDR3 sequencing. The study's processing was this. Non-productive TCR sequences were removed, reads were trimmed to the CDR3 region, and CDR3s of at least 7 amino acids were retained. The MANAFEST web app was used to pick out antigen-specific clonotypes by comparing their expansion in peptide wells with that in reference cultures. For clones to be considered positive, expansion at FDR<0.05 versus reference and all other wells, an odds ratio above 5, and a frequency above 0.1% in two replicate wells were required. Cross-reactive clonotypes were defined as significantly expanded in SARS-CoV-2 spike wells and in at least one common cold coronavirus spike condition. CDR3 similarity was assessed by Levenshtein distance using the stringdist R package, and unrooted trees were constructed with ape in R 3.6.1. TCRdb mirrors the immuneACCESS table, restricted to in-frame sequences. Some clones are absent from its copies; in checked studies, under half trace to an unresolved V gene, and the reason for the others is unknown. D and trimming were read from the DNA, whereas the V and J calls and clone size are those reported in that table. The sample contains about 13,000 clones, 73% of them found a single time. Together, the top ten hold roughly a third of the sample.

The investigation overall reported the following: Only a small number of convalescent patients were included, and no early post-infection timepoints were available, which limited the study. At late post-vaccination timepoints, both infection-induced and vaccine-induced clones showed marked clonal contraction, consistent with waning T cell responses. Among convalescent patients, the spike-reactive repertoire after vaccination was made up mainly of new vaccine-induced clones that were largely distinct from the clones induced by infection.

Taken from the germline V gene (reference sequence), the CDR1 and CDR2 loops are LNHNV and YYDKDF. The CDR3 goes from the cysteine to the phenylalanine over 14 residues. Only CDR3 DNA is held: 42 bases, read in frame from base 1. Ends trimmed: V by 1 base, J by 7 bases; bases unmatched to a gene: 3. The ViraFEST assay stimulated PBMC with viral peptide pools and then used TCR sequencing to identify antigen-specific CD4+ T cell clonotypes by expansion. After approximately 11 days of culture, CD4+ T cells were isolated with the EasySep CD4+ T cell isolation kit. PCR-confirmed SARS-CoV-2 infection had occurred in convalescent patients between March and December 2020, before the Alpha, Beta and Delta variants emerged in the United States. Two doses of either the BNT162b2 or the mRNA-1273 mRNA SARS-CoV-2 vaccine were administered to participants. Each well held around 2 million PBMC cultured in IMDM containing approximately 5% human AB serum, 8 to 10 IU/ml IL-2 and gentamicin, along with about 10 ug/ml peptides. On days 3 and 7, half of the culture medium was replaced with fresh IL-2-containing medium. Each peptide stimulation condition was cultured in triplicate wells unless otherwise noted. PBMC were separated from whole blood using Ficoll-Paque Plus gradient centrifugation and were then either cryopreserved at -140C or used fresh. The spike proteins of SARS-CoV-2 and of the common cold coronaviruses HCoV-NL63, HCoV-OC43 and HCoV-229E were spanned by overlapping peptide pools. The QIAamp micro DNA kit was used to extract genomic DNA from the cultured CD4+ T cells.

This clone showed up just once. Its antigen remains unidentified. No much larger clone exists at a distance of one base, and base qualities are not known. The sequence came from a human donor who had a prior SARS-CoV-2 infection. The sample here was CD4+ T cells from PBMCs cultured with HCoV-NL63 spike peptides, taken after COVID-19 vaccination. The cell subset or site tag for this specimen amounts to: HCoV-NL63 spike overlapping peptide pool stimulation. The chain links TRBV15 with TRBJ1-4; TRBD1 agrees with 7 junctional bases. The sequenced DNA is TGTGCCACCAGCAGAGGTACAGGGGTTGAAAAACTGTTTTTT. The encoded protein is CATSRGTGVEKLFF.